This T cell receptor (beta chain) comes out of a study of T cell responses to AZD1222 COVID-19 vaccine. The data were produced by immunoSEQ multiplex PCR, yet TCRdb's version contains in-frame clones alone and is incomplete. The sample has 95,000 to 150,000 clones, 75% to 90% seen once; the top ten hold more than 2.5%. Study outcomes and limitations: Only a handful of AZD1222 recipients tested seropositive at baseline. Variant regions that are unmutated are reportedly the target of nearly half of spike-specific TCRs. With dominance at 160-218 and 743-854, vaccine-associated CD4 TCRs spanned spike.

The V gene end was trimmed by 3 bases and the J gene end by 4 bases; junction bases not matched to a gene: 2. CDR1 LNHDA and CDR2 SQIVND come from the germline V gene (reference sequence). This CDR3 contains 14 residues. This clone was found a few times. Its target is not known. Sequencing was performed on peripheral blood, taken on day 0 of AZD1222 vaccination. The sequence derives from an adult in good health. V gene TRBV19 combines with J gene TRBJ1-1; TRBD1 matches at 10 bases. The CDR3 spells CASSIRDRGTEAFF. As DNA, the CDR3 is TGTGCCAGTAGTATCCGGGACAGGGGCACTGAAGCTTTCTTT.